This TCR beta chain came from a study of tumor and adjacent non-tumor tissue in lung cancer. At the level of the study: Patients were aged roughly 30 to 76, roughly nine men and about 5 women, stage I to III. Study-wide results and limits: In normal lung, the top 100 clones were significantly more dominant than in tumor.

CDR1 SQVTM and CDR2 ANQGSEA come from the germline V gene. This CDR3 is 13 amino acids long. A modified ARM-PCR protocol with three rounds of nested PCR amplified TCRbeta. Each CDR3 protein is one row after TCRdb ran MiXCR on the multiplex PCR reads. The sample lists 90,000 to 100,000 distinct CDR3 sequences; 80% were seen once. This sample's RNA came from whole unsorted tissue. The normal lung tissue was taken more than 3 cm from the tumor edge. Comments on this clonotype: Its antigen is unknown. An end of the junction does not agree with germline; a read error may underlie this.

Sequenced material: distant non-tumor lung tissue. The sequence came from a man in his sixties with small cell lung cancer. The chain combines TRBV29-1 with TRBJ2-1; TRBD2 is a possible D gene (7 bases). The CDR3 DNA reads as TGCAGCGCCAACGGGGGGCCTTACAATGGGCAGTTCTTC. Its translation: CSANGGPYNGQFF.